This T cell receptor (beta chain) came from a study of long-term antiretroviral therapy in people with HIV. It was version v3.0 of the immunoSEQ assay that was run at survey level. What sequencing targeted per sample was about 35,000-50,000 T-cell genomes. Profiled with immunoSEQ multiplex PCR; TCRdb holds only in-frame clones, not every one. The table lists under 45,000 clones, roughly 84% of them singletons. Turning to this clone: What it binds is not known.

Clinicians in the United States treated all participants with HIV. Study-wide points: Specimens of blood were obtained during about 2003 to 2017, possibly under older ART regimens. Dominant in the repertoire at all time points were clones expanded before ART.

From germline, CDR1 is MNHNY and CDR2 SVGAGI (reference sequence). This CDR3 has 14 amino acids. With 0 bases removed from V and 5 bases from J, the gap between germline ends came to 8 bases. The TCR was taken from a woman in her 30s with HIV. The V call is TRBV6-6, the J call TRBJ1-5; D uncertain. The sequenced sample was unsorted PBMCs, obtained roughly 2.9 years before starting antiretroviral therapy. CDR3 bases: TGTGCCAGCAGTTACTCGGCTGGGTATCAGCCCCAGCATTTT. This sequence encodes CASSYSAGYQPQHF.